This T cell receptor (beta chain) was retrieved from a study of blood T cell repertoires in COVID-19. Method: immunoSEQ multiplex PCR; TCRdb's copy keeps in-frame clones and lacks some. Of about 150,000 clones listed, 75% to 85% are singletons. The CDR3 is 13 amino acids. Germline-derived CDR1 and CDR2 are SQVTM and ANQGSEA. V was clipped by 1 base and J by 8 bases; unmatched bases: 2. The rearrangement joins TRBV29-1 to TRBJ1-4, with 9 positions matching TRBD1. The source of this sequence is a woman aged 45-59 years with acute or convalescent COVID-19. The specimen sequenced was peripheral blood. The CDR3 DNA follows: TGCAGCGTTGAAGGGACAGGGGACGAAAAACTGTTTTTT. It is translated as CSVEGTGDEKLFF. The whole variable domain, filled in from reference TRBV29-1 and TRBJ1-4, reads SAVISQKPSRDICQRGTSLTIQCQVDSQVTMMFWYRQQPGQSLTLIATANQGSEATYESGFVIDKFPISRPNLTFSTLTVSNMSPEDSSIYLCSVEGTGDEKLFFGSGTQLSVL.